This record looks at one TCR beta chain sequence and its context. This table comes from immunoSEQ multiplex PCR, and its TCRdb copy is limited to in-frame clones, with some not included. The sample contains about 41,000 clones, around 85% of which appear only once. Germline lookup yields CDR1 SGHRS and CDR2 YFSETQ. This CDR3 comprises 15 residues. V lost 7 bases and J lost 1, with 14 bases in between. This record comes from a study of immune evolution from preneoplasia to lung adenocarcinoma. The chain recombines TRBV5-1 with TRBJ2-2; D perhaps matches TRBD2 (6 bases). Material: FFPE invasive lung adenocarcinoma tissue. This TCR was recovered from a person aged 55-75 years with lung adenocarcinoma. The CDR3 loop reads CASAQGLRNTGELFF. DNA for the CDR3: TGCGCCAGCGCCCAGGGACTGCGGAACACCGGGGAGCTGTTTTTT.